This T cell receptor beta chain was recovered during a study of blood T cell repertoires in COVID-19. Study information: Researchers got acute and convalescent COVID-19 samples from the United States, Italy and Spain. The cDNA or gDNA used as material had been derived from T cells, B-cell-depleted T cells, or PBMCs.

As processed by the authors: Amplifying reference gene primers gave estimates of nucleated cell counts. The method was immunoSEQ multiplex PCR; TCRdb's version includes in-frame clones alone and lacks a portion of them. V and J calls and clone size are as listed in that table; D and trimming were resolved from the DNA. The repertoire holds around 100,000 clones, with 65% to 80% as singletons. From germline, CDR1 is MNHNY and CDR2 SVGAGI (reference sequence). Unmatched junction bases numbered 2, after V lost 4 bases and J lost 4 bases. This CDR3 has 14 amino acids. The clonotype was recovered from a man aged 65-85 years with active or convalescent COVID-19. The rearrangement uses TRBV6-6 and TRBJ1-5; 9 bases line up with TRBD1. The sequenced sample was peripheral blood. CDR3 DNA sequence: TGTGCCAGCAGTTCGACAGGGGGGAATCAGCCCCAGCATTTT. Protein: CASSSTGGNQPQHF.